These 4 T cell receptor beta chains were sequenced from one sample in a study of tumor-infiltrating lymphocytes in primary liver carcinoma. The roughly 19-32 mg bulk tissue piece was not sorted before simultaneous RNA and DNA extraction. TCR beta cDNA was reverse-transcribed from roughly 0.45 ug of total RNA. The reaction used a constant-region primer and ProtoScript II reverse transcriptase. A slightly modified ARM-PCR protocol with three nested multiplex PCR rounds produced these TCR beta libraries. The first two PCR rounds used TRBV1-TRBV30 primers with a Cbeta primer, roughly 10 cycles each. From the multiplex PCR reads, TCRdb called clonotypes with MiXCR, one entry per CDR3 protein. The sample gives roughly 49,000 distinct CDR3 sequences, around 82% of which show up once; 24% is in the top ten. The sample was liver tumor tissue from sampling region 5. As to subset: tumor region T5, tumor centre. These receptors all come from a man aged 35 to 55 with primary liver carcinoma and hepatitis B virus infection.

With respect to this clonotype: A junction end diverges from the germline sequence, so it may reflect a read error. This rearrangement joins TRBV29-1 to TRBJ2-5; D is possibly TRBD1 (5 bases). CDR1 is SQVTM, CDR2 ANQGSEA, per germline. This CDR3 region has 12 residues. The CDR3 protein is CSVANRQETQHF. In nucleotides, the CDR3 is TGCAGCGTCGCGAACAGGCAGGAGACCCAGCACTTC.

Regarding this clonotype: The CDR3 does not close with the conserved phenylalanine or tryptophan, likely indicating a read error. This rearrangement joins TRBV2 to TRBJ2-3; no definite D call. The germline gives CDR1 SNHLY, CDR2 FYNNEI. V was shortened by 7 bases and J by 5 bases, with 7 bases between the two germline ends. The CDR3 consists of 11 residues. The CDR3 region is CASTFEDTQYS. The CDR3 DNA reads as TGTGCCAGCACTTTTGAAGATACGCAGTATTCT.

As to this clonotype: Germline and junction disagree at one end, which may indicate a read error. The V and J genes are TRBV6-2 or TRBV6-3 and TRBJ1-5, with a possible D match to TRBD1 (6 bases). This CDR3 region has 18 residues. Germline V lookup: CDR1 MNHEY, CDR2 SVGEGT. CDR3 nucleotides: TGTGCCAGCGGCTCGACCTTAACGGGCAGGGGTAGCAAACAGCCCCAGCATTTT. Its translation is CASGSTLTGRGSKQPQHF.

This clonotype was observed a single time. The junction and the germline gene differ at one end; a read error may be behind it. V and J are TRBV30 and TRBJ2-7; a possible D gene is TRBD2 (5 bases). Germline V gene data show CDR1 as GTSNPN and CDR2 as SVGIG (reference sequence). This CDR3 has 17 residues. The CDR3 sequence: CAWSVIRAAGYYGERYF. CDR3 in DNA: TGTGCCTGGAGTGTAATACGCGCGGCGGGCTACTACGGCGAGCGGTACTTC.